Listed here are 18 T cell receptor beta chains from one sample, sequenced in a study of blood T cell repertoires in COVID-19. TCRdb's table, derived via immunoSEQ multiplex PCR, lists solely in-frame clones and lacks some. This table holds about 38,000 clones, 90% found once. The sequenced sample consisted of peripheral blood. These receptors were taken from a man in his fifties or sixties with active or convalescent COVID-19.

The chain links TRBV3-1 (or the pseudogene TRBV3-2) to TRBJ2-5, with 7 bases that match TRBD2. Germline values: CDR1 LGHDT, CDR2 YNNKEL (reference sequence). The trim removed 8 bases at V and 0 bases at J, leaving 12 bases unmatched. The CDR3 has 16 amino acids. The CDR3 bases are TGTGCCAGCGGGGGAATCTTAGCGGGCTACCAAGAGACCCAGTACTTC. It translates to CASGGILAGYQETQYF.

The rearrangement joins TRBV27 to TRBJ2-1, with D perhaps TRBD2 (6 bases). The CDR3 spans 17 residues. Per germline, CDR1 MNHEY and CDR2 SMNVEV (reference sequence). V lost 1 base, J lost 4 bases, and 17 bases lay in between. Here the CDR3 DNA reads TGTGCCAGCAGTTTATTGGGAGAGGGAGGAGGTTACAATGAGCAGTTCTTC. Residues: CASSLLGEGGGYNEQFF.

This clone is a singleton in its sample. J is TRBJ1-2 and V is TRBV19; D gene unclear. The CDR3 sequence is 13 residues long. The germline V and J ends were trimmed by 9 bases and 3 bases, with 14 bases remaining between them. Looked up from germline, CDR1 is LNHDA and CDR2 is SQIVND (reference sequence). Here the CDR3 DNA reads TGTGCCAGCAGCTCGGACTACTACTATGGCTACACCTTC. Protein: CASSSDYYYGYTF.

This clone was seen only a few times. The rearrangement joins TRBV9 to TRBJ2-4, with D possibly TRBD1 on 5 matching bases. V was trimmed by 0 bases and J by 9 bases, leaving 13 bases between them. This CDR3 has 14 amino acids. Germline V gene sequence: CDR1 SGDLS, CDR2 YYNGEE. The CDR3 nucleotides read TGTGCCAGCAGCGTAGGGGCAGGGATCGGCATTCAGTACTTC. Translation gives CASSVGAGIGIQYF.

This clone is a singleton in its sample. This sequence joins TRBV28 and TRBJ2-3; D gene unclear. Trimming shortened V by 5 bases and J by 8 bases, and 11 bases separated the two germline ends. The germline gives CDR1 MDHEN, CDR2 SYDVKM. The CDR3 covers 12 residues. In DNA form, the CDR3 reads TGTGCCAGCAGTCCCTTAAGAGGTACGCAGTATTTT. It yields the protein CASSPLRGTQYF. Based on the CDR3 plus reference TRBV28 and TRBJ2-3, the full variable domain is DVKVTQSSRYLVKRTGEKVFLECVQDMDHENMFWYRQDPGLGLRLIYFSYDVKMKEKGDIPEGYSVSREKKERFSLILESASTNQTSMYLCASSPLRGTQYFGPGTRLTVL.

The chain employs TRBV19 and TRBJ2-1; TRBD2 agrees at 11 bases. The V and J ends lost 3 bases and 4 bases, in that order; junction bases with no gene match: 5. There are 16 residues in the CDR3. Germline CDR1 and CDR2: LNHDA and SQIVND (reference sequence). The CDR3 spells CASSMGLAERYNEQFF. CDR3 in DNA: TGTGCCAGTAGTATGGGACTAGCGGAACGATACAATGAGCAGTTCTTC.

The chain couples TRBV28 to TRBJ2-2, with D unresolved. The CDR3 covers 13 residues. In germline, CDR1 is MDHEN, CDR2 SYDVKM. Trimming pared 6 bases from V and 7 bases from J, leaving 12 bases between. DNA for the CDR3: TGTGCCAGCAGCTCAAACCCGGGCGGGGAGCTGTTTTTT. The encoded protein is CASSSNPGGELFF.

This clone was counted once. The chain links TRBV11-2 to TRBJ2-1, with 11 positions matching TRBD2. Germline V gene sequence: CDR1 SGHAT, CDR2 FQNNGV. J gave up 9 bases and V 5 bases, and 15 bases lay outside the gene matches. The CDR3 is 17 residues long. CDR3 DNA sequence: TGTGCCAGCAGCCCAAGACAACTAGCGGGAGCAGCGGTTGAGCAGTTCTTC. It codes for CASSPRQLAGAAVEQFF.

This clone was counted once. The rearrangement links TRBV4-2 to TRBJ2-3, with 7 positions matching TRBD1. The CDR3 loop spans 18 amino acids. Germline V gene data show CDR1 as LGHNA and CDR2 as YNFKEQ. V dropped 1 base and J dropped 6; count of bases not matched to a gene: 16. The CDR3 reads CASSQAVDRVFGKDTQYF. CDR3 coding DNA: TGTGCCAGCAGCCAAGCGGTCGACAGGGTTTTTGGTAAGGATACGCAGTATTTT.

This rearrangement joins TRBV28 to TRBJ2-3; D is unclear. V dropped 6 bases and J dropped 6 bases, with 16 bases sitting between them. Germline CDR1 reads MDHEN; CDR2 reads SYDVKM. The CDR3 consists of 14 residues. CDR3 DNA sequence: TGTGCCAGCAGCCCTCCCCCTCCTCTGGATACGCAGTATTTT. Its translation: CASSPPPPLDTQYF.

The chain joins TRBV4-2 to TRBJ2-7, with TRBD1 identical over 8 bases. The CDR3 contains 16 residues. Germline CDR1 and CDR2: LGHNA and YNFKEQ. V lost 3 bases to trimming and J lost 2 bases; unmatched junction nucleotides: 9. This CDR3 is CASSQRPAGGAYEQYF. CDR3 coding DNA: TGTGCCAGCAGCCAGAGGCCGGCAGGGGGCGCCTACGAGCAGTACTTC.

The chain couples TRBV5-1 to TRBJ1-2; D unclear. This CDR3 has 17 residues. Germline CDR1 reads SGHRS; CDR2 reads YFSETQ. Trimming pared 1 base from V and 0 bases from J, leaving 16 bases between. The CDR3 here is CASSLFPGRRANYGYTF. CDR3 DNA: TGCGCCAGCAGCTTGTTCCCTGGGAGGAGAGCTAACTATGGCTACACCTTC.

This clone appeared a few times. V gene TRBV6-1 combines with J gene TRBJ1-1; 7 nucleotides align to TRBD1. In germline, CDR1 is MNHNS, CDR2 SASEGT. CDR3 length: 14 residues. Trimming removed 2 bases from V and 4 bases from J; junction bases left unmatched: 4. The CDR3 is CASSERGPGTEAFF. The CDR3 region has the DNA TGTGCCAGCAGTGAAAGGGGGCCAGGCACTGAAGCTTTCTTT.

The chain couples TRBV4-1 to TRBJ1-3; D uncertain. Germline loops: CDR1 MGHRA, CDR2 YSYEKL. With 1 base removed from V and 0 bases from J, the gap between germline ends came to 7 bases. There are 15 residues in the CDR3. CDR3: CASSQVQYSGNTIYF. Written as DNA, the CDR3 is TGCGCCAGCAGCCAAGTCCAGTACTCTGGAAACACCATATATTTT.

This sequence joins TRBV30 and TRBJ1-5, with 8 bases fitting TRBD1. The CDR3 is 15 amino acids. Germline CDR1 GTSNPN, CDR2 SVGIG (reference sequence). V lost 3 bases to trimming and J lost 4 bases; unmatched junction nucleotides: 8. CDR3 nucleotides: TGTGCCTGGAGCCGACAGGGGCCGGTAAATCAGCCCCAGCATTTT. Translation: CAWSRQGPVNQPQHF.

V gene TRBV5-5 combines with J gene TRBJ2-5, with 10 bases aligning to TRBD2. The CDR3 consists of 16 residues. V lost 4 bases to trimming and J lost 5 bases; unmatched junction nucleotides: 11. The germline CDR1 and CDR2 sequences are SGHKS and YYEKEE (reference sequence). CDR3 coding DNA: TGTGCCAGCAGCCCTCTAGCGGGAGAGGGTTGGGAGACCCAGTACTTC. Translated: CASSPLAGEGWETQYF.

This clone has a single count. The chain joins TRBV19 to TRBJ1-2; unclear D gene. V dropped 3 bases and J dropped 6 bases, with 11 bases sitting between them. From germline, CDR1 is LNHDA and CDR2 SQIVND (reference sequence). There are 13 residues in the CDR3. Here the CDR3 DNA reads TGTGCCAGTAGTATTGAACGGCGGCATGGCTACACCTTC. Encoded protein: CASSIERRHGYTF.

This clone has only a few counts. V and J are TRBV5-6 and TRBJ2-3, with 14 bases identical to TRBD2. The germline CDR1 and CDR2 sequences are SGHDT and YYEEEE. This CDR3 has 16 amino acids. Germline trimming cut 4 bases from V and 5 bases from J; bases unmatched to any gene: 6. Written as DNA, the CDR3 is TGTGCCAGCAGCCTAAGAGGGACTAGCGGGAGAGATACGCAGTATTTT. Protein product: CASSLRGTSGRDTQYF.